This T cell receptor (beta chain) was found in a study of early stage breast cancer tumors. Study-level background: About 80% of the 16 invasive tumors were ER+, PR+ and HER2-.

Only a few counts were recorded for this clone. Its antigen remains unidentified. Study results and limitations: Tumor and normal breast were distinguished via blood comparison in about 90% of the 16 patients. Enriched TCRB sequences shared across patients were mostly commonly generated sequences.

The protocol was immunoSEQ multiplex PCR, while the TCRdb copy is restricted to in-frame clones and leaves out a portion. The sample carries roughly 34,000 clones, 70% to 85% recorded once. Germline lookup yields CDR1 SGHDT and CDR2 YYEEEE. V was cut by 3 bases and J by 5 bases, with 14 bases left in between. CDR3 size: 15 residues. V is TRBV5-6 and J is TRBJ2-2, with D possibly called TRBD1 or TRBD2 (5 bases each). The clonotype was recovered from a person in their sixties with breast cancer. Source material: blood. The CDR3 loop reads CASSSGPSRTGELFF. For the CDR3, the DNA is TGTGCCAGCAGCTCGGGACCCTCGAGGACCGGGGAGCTGTTTTTT.